This T cell receptor (beta chain) was captured in a study of T cells in Graves' hyperthyroidism and ophthalmopathy (dated by TCRdb to about 2019). Broadly, across the study: Peripheral blood was collected at initial diagnosis, before any treatment. Once sampling was done, hyperthyroidism patients were given methimazole at a starting dose of 30 mg daily, whereas ophthalmopathy patients were given high-dose intravenous methylprednisolone. The approximately 90 discovery patients were randomly split 7:3 into training and test sets. The study also compared thyroid tissue and blood T-cell repertoires from a handful of Graves' hyperthyroidism patients. To identify TCR V-J signatures that set the groups apart, the researchers used a discovery cohort of 100 patients, made up of 40 to 45 with Graves' ophthalmopathy and 57 with stable Graves' hyperthyroidism. The paper describes TCR Vbeta CDR3 sequencing of around 130 peripheral blood samples, made up of 43 ophthalmopathy patients, more than 70 hyperthyroidism patients and about 17 progressor patients. Whether ophthalmopathy could be predicted prospectively was tested in an independent validation cohort made up of under 20 hyperthyroidism patients plus 17 patients who later progressed to ophthalmopathy. What the authors observed across the whole study: Ophthalmopathy was separated from stable hyperthyroidism by a 13 V-J signature model, with roughly 88% sensitivity and just over 81% specificity obtained in cross-validation and 80%/75% obtained in testing. Most expanded thyroid clonotypes (frequency above 0.001) were also detected in blood, suggesting blood repertoires may reflect thyroid immune responses. In validation, progression to ophthalmopathy was predicted by the model with 55% to 71% sensitivity and nearly 75% specificity, a median of 6.5 months before onset. Sample size was not statistically predetermined, and investigators were not blinded to group allocation.

The TCR beta CDR3 regions were amplified from the RNA transcripts. The TCR CDR3 was subjected to a first round of RT-PCR using the HTBI primer set and the Qiagen OneStep RT-PCR kit. A second multiplex PCR round built the libraries, followed by size selection and purification. The libraries were sequenced on an Illumina HiSeq2000 using paired-end 100 bp reads. The study's processing was this. SOAPnuke was used to process the raw data, throwing out any read that contained adapters or uncalled bases, had a mean Phred below 15, or lacked an exact constant-primer or identifier match. COPE v1.2.5 was used to merge high-quality paired reads, and clonotypes were defined as unique nucleotide sequences. Clonotypes were aligned to IMGT TRBV, TRBD and TRBJ reference segments using MiTCR v1.1. The analysis included only V-J combinations with a frequency above 0.0001, which together covered around 99% of the repertoires. The TCS score was defined as the ratio of F50 (clonal expansion) to E x V (chaos), calculated using BLOSUM62-based TCRdist between CDR3 peptides within each V-J. Welch's t-statistics and random forest reduced approximately 520 V-J features to 13, which were used in a naive Bayes classifier (R e1071). TCRdb passed the public sequencing reads through fastp at Q25 and MiXCR, retaining productive beta sequences. Every distinct CDR3 protein forms one entry, paired with its most common genes and DNA. None of the V and J calls come from the authors' own analysis; TCRdb made them. Recorded for this sample are about 360,000 distinct CDR3 sequences; around 14% of them occurred a single time. The ten largest clones take up 9.2% of the sample.

Stable Graves' hyperthyroidism was defined as no progression to ophthalmopathy during 18 months of follow-up. The hyperthyroidism patients were between 18 and 65 years old and newly diagnosed, with a disease duration of less than 2 months. The study excluded patients with uncontrolled infections, other autoimmune diseases, pregnancy or lactation. Diagnoses were established on the basis of clinical symptoms, serum thyroxine and TRAb, thyroid ultrasound, and orbital computed tomography. PBMCs were separated from 7.5 to 10 ml of fresh peripheral blood using Ficoll-Paque density gradient centrifugation. Total RNA was extracted using Trizol reagent, and RNA quality was assessed on an Agilent 2100 Bioanalyzer. V is pared back by 0 bases and J by 3 bases, with 12 bases lying between the germline termini. CDR1 MDHEN and CDR2 SYDVKM are derived from the germline V gene. Including cysteine and phenylalanine, the CDR3 has 16 amino acids. Solely the CDR3 DNA is kept, with 48 bases framed from the first base.

This clonotype was counted many times. There is no known antigen for this receptor. The input lacks base qualities; no much larger clone sits a single base away. This TCR derives from a woman between 18 and 29 years old with Graves' hyperthyroidism. The chain is assembled from TRBV28 and TRBJ1-5; the D gene cannot be resolved reliably. Sample: blood. This receptor has the CDR3 CASSLWIKAVNQPQHF. The DNA reads TGTGCCAGCAGTTTATGGATAAAGGCCGTCAATCAGCCCCAGCATTTT. The full variable domain, with segments outside the CDR3 supplied by the reference TRBV28 and TRBJ1-5 proteins, appears as DVKVTQSSRYLVKRTGEKVFLECVQDMDHENMFWYRQDPGLGLRLIYFSYDVKMKEKGDIPEGYSVSREKKERFSLILESASTNQTSMYLCASSLWIKAVNQPQHFGDGTRLSIL.